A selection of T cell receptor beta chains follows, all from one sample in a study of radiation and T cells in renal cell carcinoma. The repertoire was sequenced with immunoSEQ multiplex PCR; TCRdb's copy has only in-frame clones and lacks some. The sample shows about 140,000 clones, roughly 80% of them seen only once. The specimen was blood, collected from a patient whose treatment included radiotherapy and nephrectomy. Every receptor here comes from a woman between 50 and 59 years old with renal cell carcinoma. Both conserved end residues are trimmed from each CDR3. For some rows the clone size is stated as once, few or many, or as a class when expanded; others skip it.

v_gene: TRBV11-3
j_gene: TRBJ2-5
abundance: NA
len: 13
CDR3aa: ASSMGTGEQETQY

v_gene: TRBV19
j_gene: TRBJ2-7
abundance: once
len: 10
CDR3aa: ASSPDFNEQY

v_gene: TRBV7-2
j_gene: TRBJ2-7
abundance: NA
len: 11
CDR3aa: ASSPGRNYEQY

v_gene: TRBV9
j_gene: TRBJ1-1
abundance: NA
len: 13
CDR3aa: ASSQLGDRGAEAF

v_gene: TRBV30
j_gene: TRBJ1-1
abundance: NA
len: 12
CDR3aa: AWSPVNGNTEAF

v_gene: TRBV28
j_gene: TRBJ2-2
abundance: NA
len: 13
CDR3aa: ASSSGGRDTGELF

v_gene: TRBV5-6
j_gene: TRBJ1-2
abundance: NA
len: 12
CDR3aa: ASSLGQGDYGYT

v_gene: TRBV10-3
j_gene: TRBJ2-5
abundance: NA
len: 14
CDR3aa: AISELQRDRVGTQY

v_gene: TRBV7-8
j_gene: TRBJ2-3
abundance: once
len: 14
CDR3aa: ASSPPSRGITDTQY

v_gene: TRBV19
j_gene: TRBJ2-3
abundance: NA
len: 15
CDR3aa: ASKVQRGAKSTDTQY

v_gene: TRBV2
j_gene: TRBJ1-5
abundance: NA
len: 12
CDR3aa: ASSVTRAAQPQH

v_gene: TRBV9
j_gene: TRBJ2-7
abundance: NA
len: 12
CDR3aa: ASSVGTGGGEQY

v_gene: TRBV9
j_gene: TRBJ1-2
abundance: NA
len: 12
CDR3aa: ASSEQGRSYGYT

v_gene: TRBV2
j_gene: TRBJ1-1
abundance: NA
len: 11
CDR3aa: ASRSGTGGEAF

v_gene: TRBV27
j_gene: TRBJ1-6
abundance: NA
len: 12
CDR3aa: ASSWGQLGSPLH

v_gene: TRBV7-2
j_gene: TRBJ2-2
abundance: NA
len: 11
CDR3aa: ASSQIYTGELF

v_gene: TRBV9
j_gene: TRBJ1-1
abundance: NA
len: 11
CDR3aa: ASSPGGDTEAF

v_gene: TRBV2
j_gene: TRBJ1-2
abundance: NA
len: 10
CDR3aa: ASSQPSYGYT

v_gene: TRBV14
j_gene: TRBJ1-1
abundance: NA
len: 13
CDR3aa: ASSQDLGVNTEAF

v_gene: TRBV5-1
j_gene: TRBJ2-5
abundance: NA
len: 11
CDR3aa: ASSMGPGETQY

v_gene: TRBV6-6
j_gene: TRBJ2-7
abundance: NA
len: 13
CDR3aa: ASSDPGQARDEQY